This TCR beta chain was identified during a study of cytomegalovirus exposure and HLA in healthy donors. Overall study results and limits: TCR beta chains associated with HLA were, in a later analysis, more clonally expanded than equally common others. Researchers reported in a later analysis that a missense DCLRE1C variant was tied to TCR beta V- and J-gene trimming. Later analysis placed DRB1 highest and HLA-C lowest in TCR association rates, which differed by HLA locus.

Of note for this clone: No antigen is known for it.

PCR used 60 Vbeta primers and 13 Jbeta primers. Some clones are missing from TCRdb's copy, which holds only in-frame ones; the method was immunoSEQ multiplex PCR. The sample yields about 110,000 clones, 65% to 85% seen once. The length of the CDR3 is 17 residues. Regarding donors, all were healthy bone marrow donors. The TCR was taken from a woman in her 30s in good health and CMV-seropositive. The sequenced sample consisted of PBMCs. V is TRBV21-1 and J is TRBJ2-3; TRBD1 was called by the table and not checked on the DNA. TRBV21-1 is a known pseudogene. The CDR3 loop reads CASRANYRGTSTDTQYF. Written as DNA, the CDR3 is TGTGCCAGTCGCGCCAATTACAGGGGAACTAGCACAGATACGCAGTATTTT.